This paragraph reports one T cell receptor beta chain. Authors' processing steps: Amplified reference gene primers provided the basis for estimating nucleated cell counts. Generated by immunoSEQ multiplex PCR, the TCRdb table keeps only in-frame clones and is missing some. V and J calls and clone size are given by that table; D and trimming were obtained from the DNA. Seen here are over 250,000 clones, about 68% observed once, and the top ten hold more than 2.5%. This CDR3 is 16 amino acids long. The germline V gene has CDR1 LGHDT and CDR2 YNNKEL (reference sequence). J gave up 9 bases and V 4 bases, and 10 bases lay outside the gene matches. This sample was included in a study of blood T cell repertoires in COVID-19. The wider study: From the United States, Italy and Spain came samples of acute and convalescent COVID-19. From T cells, B-cell-depleted T cells, or PBMCs came the material, which was cDNA or gDNA.

The receptor comes from a woman at least 80 years old with acute or convalescent COVID-19. Sequenced input: peripheral blood. This chain joins TRBV3-1 (or the pseudogene TRBV3-2) and TRBJ2-1, with TRBD2 identical over 12 bases. CDR3 in DNA: TGTGCCAGCAGCCGAAAACTAGCGGGAGGAGACGGTGAGCAGTTCTTC. Its translation: CASSRKLAGGDGEQFF.